The rows below give T cell receptor beta chains drawn from one sample of a study of blood T cell repertoires in COVID-19. The data were produced by immunoSEQ multiplex PCR, yet TCRdb's version contains in-frame clones alone and is incomplete. The table has almost 350,000 clones, 88% seen once. Material for sequencing was PBMCs or T cells enriched from blood (not recorded which). These receptors were taken from a woman under 40 who had been exposed to COVID-19. Each CDR3 is given with its conserved first and last residue. The order of the fields is clone size, J gene, D gene, V gene, CDR3 DNA, CDR3 protein. The D gene is left open where the match is weak. Size tells how often a clone was seen (once, few, many) or the class of an expanded clone, and some rows leave it out.

size: NA; J: TRBJ1-1; D: NA; V: TRBV12-5; DNA: TGTGCTAGTGGTTCCCCGGGGGGAACAGGAATGAACACTGAAGCTTTCTTT; CDR3: CASGSPGGTGMNTEAFF
size: once; J: TRBJ2-5; D: TRBD2; V: TRBV27; DNA: TGTGCCAGCAGTCCCCGGACTAGCTCACAAGAGACCCAGTACTTC; CDR3: CASSPRTSSQETQYF
size: once; J: TRBJ1-5; D: TRBD1; V: TRBV28; DNA: TGTGCCAGCAGTTTGGGAGGGACAGGGGGCGGGCAGCCCCAGCATTTT; CDR3: CASSLGGTGGGQPQHF
size: NA; J: TRBJ1-5; D: NA; V: TRBV19; DNA: TGTGCCAGTAGTATTTTAATAGATCAGCCCCAGCATTTT; CDR3: CASSILIDQPQHF
size: NA; J: TRBJ1-5; D: NA; V: TRBV4-1; DNA: TGCGCCAGCAGCCAAGATCGGGGAGACGGTAATCAGCCCCAGCATTTT; CDR3: CASSQDRGDGNQPQHF
size: NA; J: TRBJ1-5; D: TRBD1; V: TRBV19; DNA: TGTGCCACTGACCCATATGGGACAGGGGGCGCGCCGACGATTCAGCCCCAGCATTTT; CDR3: CATDPYGTGGAPTIQPQHF
size: once; J: TRBJ1-2; D: TRBD1; V: TRBV29-1; DNA: TGCAGCGTTGTACTCGGCAGTCAGGGGGTCTATGGCTACACCTTC; CDR3: CSVVLGSQGVYGYTF
size: NA; J: TRBJ2-1; D: TRBD2; V: TRBV2; DNA: TGTGCCAGCAGCCGAATGGGGCGGGAGTTGGGGCTCAATGAGCAGTTCTTC; CDR3: CASSRMGRELGLNEQFF
size: NA; J: TRBJ2-3; D: TRBD2; V: TRBV5-6; DNA: TGTGCCAGCAGCCCCCAAATGGGACTAGCGGGAACAGATACGCAGTATTTT; CDR3: CASSPQMGLAGTDTQYF
size: once; J: TRBJ2-7; D: TRBD2; V: TRBV19; DNA: TGTGCCAGTCGACCGGGGGGCGGGAGGGACGAGCAGTACTTC; CDR3: CASRPGGGRDEQYF
size: NA; J: TRBJ1-2; D: NA; V: TRBV3-1/TRBV3-2; DNA: TGTGCCAGCAGCCCGAGACCCAATAAGCCGGGTGGCTACACCTTC; CDR3: CASSPRPNKPGGYTF
size: many; J: TRBJ2-7; D: TRBD1; V: TRBV2; DNA: TGTGCCAGCAGTATGGACAGGGTGGTAACCTACGAGCAGTACTTC; CDR3: CASSMDRVVTYEQYF
size: NA; J: TRBJ2-7; D: NA; V: TRBV5-1; DNA: TGCGCCAGCAGCTTAGGGGTAACAGGCGAGCAGTACTTC; CDR3: CASSLGVTGEQYF
size: NA; J: TRBJ2-7; D: NA; V: TRBV9; DNA: TGTGCCAGCAGCGTAGGTGGACGAGGGCCGGTGGAGCAGTACTTC; CDR3: CASSVGGRGPVEQYF
size: NA; J: TRBJ2-7; D: NA; V: TRBV3-1/TRBV3-2; DNA: TGTGCCAGCAGCCAAGAGGGAACTAGCAGCGAGCAGTACTTC; CDR3: CASSQEGTSSEQYF
size: NA; J: TRBJ2-7; D: TRBD2; V: TRBV9; DNA: TGTGCCAGCAGCGCCGGGACTAGAAGTTTCGAGCAGTACTTC; CDR3: CASSAGTRSFEQYF
size: NA; J: TRBJ1-6; D: TRBD1; V: TRBV30; DNA: TGTGCCTGGAACGGGTACAGGGGATTAGATTCACCCCTCCACTTT; CDR3: CAWNGYRGLDSPLHF
size: NA; J: TRBJ2-2; D: NA; V: TRBV3-1/TRBV3-2; DNA: TGTGCCAGCAGCCAAGATTTGAGGGAGATGGGCACCGGGGAGCTGTTTTTT; CDR3: CASSQDLREMGTGELFF
size: NA; J: TRBJ2-7; D: TRBD1; V: TRBV19; DNA: TGTGCCAGTACTTCGACAGGGAACTCCTACGAGCAGTACTTC; CDR3: CASTSTGNSYEQYF
size: NA; J: TRBJ2-2; D: NA; V: TRBV9; DNA: TGTGCCAGCACCTACGCCGGGGAGCTGTTTTTT; CDR3: CASTYAGELFF
size: NA; J: TRBJ2-1; D: TRBD2; V: TRBV24-1; DNA: TGTGCCACCAGTGATCTAGCGGGAGACGGTTACAATGAGCAGTTCTTC; CDR3: CATSDLAGDGYNEQFF
size: NA; J: TRBJ2-1; D: TRBD2; V: TRBV7-3; DNA: TGTGCCAGCAGCTTAAGCGGGAGGACGGACAATGAGCAGTTCTTC; CDR3: CASSLSGRTDNEQFF
size: once; J: TRBJ2-2; D: NA; V: TRBV3-1/TRBV3-2; DNA: TGTGCCAGCAGCCAAGATTTAGCGATCACCGGGGAGCTGTTTTTT; CDR3: CASSQDLAITGELFF
size: NA; J: TRBJ1-5; D: TRBD1; V: TRBV29-1; DNA: TGCAGCATATGGACAGGCGAAAATCAGCCCCAGCATTTT; CDR3: CSIWTGENQPQHF
size: NA; J: TRBJ1-1; D: NA; V: TRBV10-1; DNA: TGCGCCAGCAGTGAGTCGAGACGGAGCACTGAAGCTTTCTTT; CDR3: CASSESRRSTEAFF
size: NA; J: TRBJ1-5; D: TRBD1; V: TRBV9; DNA: TGTGCCAGCAGCGCAGGGACAGGGGATAGCAATCAGCCCCAGCATTTT; CDR3: CASSAGTGDSNQPQHF
size: NA; J: TRBJ1-2; D: NA; V: TRBV27; DNA: TGTGCCAGCAGTCCGGGGGGCCCCTATGGCTACACCTTC; CDR3: CASSPGGPYGYTF
size: once; J: TRBJ2-7; D: TRBD2; V: TRBV28; DNA: TGTGCCAGCAGTTTAGAACTAGCGGGAGGTGAGCAGTACTTC; CDR3: CASSLELAGGEQYF
size: NA; J: TRBJ1-6; D: NA; V: TRBV19; DNA: TGTGCCACTCCTAGACCCTCGTCCGCAGGGACTAGTAATAATTCACCCCTCCACTTT; CDR3: CATPRPSSAGTSNNSPLHF
size: NA; J: TRBJ1-2; D: NA; V: TRBV10-3; DNA: TGTGCCATCAGTGATACAGGGCTGGGGTATGGCTACACCTTC; CDR3: CAISDTGLGYGYTF
size: NA; J: TRBJ1-1; D: NA; V: TRBV18; DNA: TGTGCCAGCTCACCACCTGGGGCAGGGGTGGACACTGAAGCTTTCTTT; CDR3: CASSPPGAGVDTEAFF
size: NA; J: TRBJ2-7; D: NA; V: TRBV7-9; DNA: TGTGCCAGCAGGCCCCCATCATCTCAGACCTACGAGCAGTACTTC; CDR3: CASRPPSSQTYEQYF
size: NA; J: TRBJ2-3; D: TRBD2; V: TRBV28; DNA: TGTGCCAGCAGTTCCGTAGCGGGAGGGACTAGCACAGATACGCAGTATTTT; CDR3: CASSSVAGGTSTDTQYF
size: NA; J: TRBJ2-7; D: TRBD1; V: TRBV2; DNA: TGTGCCAGCAGTGAAGGGGGGACAGGTTCTACCTACGAGCAGTACTTC; CDR3: CASSEGGTGSTYEQYF
size: NA; J: TRBJ1-1; D: NA; V: TRBV7-8; DNA: TGTGCCAGCAGCTTAGTAATCTGGGGCCTTGAAGCTTTCTTT; CDR3: CASSLVIWGLEAFF
size: once; J: TRBJ2-6; D: NA; V: TRBV7-2; DNA: TGTGCCAGCAGCCTGCGACAGTTCCCTGGGGCCAACGTCCTGACTTTC; CDR3: CASSLRQFPGANVLTF
size: NA; J: TRBJ2-7; D: TRBD1; V: TRBV28; DNA: TGTGCCAGCACACCCACCGGGACAGGAGTTTACGAGCAGTACTTC; CDR3: CASTPTGTGVYEQYF
size: NA; J: TRBJ2-7; D: TRBD2; V: TRBV6-5; DNA: TGTGCCAGCAGTTCGACTAGCGGGACCTACGAGCAGTACTTC; CDR3: CASSSTSGTYEQYF
size: NA; J: TRBJ1-2; D: NA; V: TRBV7-9; DNA: TGTGCCAGCAGCTTACCGGGGGTGAACTATGGCTACACCTTC; CDR3: CASSLPGVNYGYTF
size: NA; J: TRBJ1-4; D: NA; V: TRBV7-9; DNA: TGTGCCAGCAGCTTATTGGGCCGCGTCGGTGAAAAACTGTTTTTT; CDR3: CASSLLGRVGEKLFF
size: NA; J: TRBJ1-2; D: NA; V: TRBV7-2; DNA: TGTGCCAGCAGCTTCCACGGAGCCAACTATGGCTACACCTTC; CDR3: CASSFHGANYGYTF
size: NA; J: TRBJ1-5; D: NA; V: TRBV19; DNA: TGTGCCAGCCGGGGGTGGGCTCAGCCCCAGCATTTT; CDR3: CASRGWAQPQHF
size: NA; J: TRBJ2-7; D: NA; V: TRBV20-1; DNA: TGCAGTGCTAGTTGGCCGGGAGCCTACGAGCAGTACTTC; CDR3: CSASWPGAYEQYF
size: NA; J: TRBJ1-2; D: NA; V: TRBV11-2; DNA: TGTGCCAGCAGTGCTGATGGGGGACTCTATGGCTACACCTTC; CDR3: CASSADGGLYGYTF
size: few; J: TRBJ1-5; D: NA; V: TRBV4-2; DNA: TGTGCCAGCAGCCAAGATGGTTCGGGGTCTAGCAATCAGCCCCAGCATTTT; CDR3: CASSQDGSGSSNQPQHF
size: NA; J: TRBJ2-2; D: NA; V: TRBV7-9; DNA: TGTGCCAGCAGCTTGGCCAGGGCCACCGGGGAGCTGTTTTTT; CDR3: CASSLARATGELFF
size: NA; J: TRBJ2-7; D: TRBD2; V: TRBV20-1; DNA: TGCAGTGCTAGTGGACTAGCGGTTCCCTACGAGCAGTACTTC; CDR3: CSASGLAVPYEQYF
size: NA; J: TRBJ2-3; D: TRBD2; V: TRBV28; DNA: TGTGCCACTTGCTGGGCGGGAGGGATCACAGATACGCAGTATTTT; CDR3: CATCWAGGITDTQYF